This T cell receptor beta chain originates from a study of T cells expressing NK-cell markers. TCRdb re-called the 5' RACE reads and shows each CDR3 protein once, DNA omitted. The sample shows about 370,000 distinct CDR3 sequences, and approximately 11% sits with its ten largest clones. The germline gives CDR1 SGHRS, CDR2 YFSETQ. This CDR3 spans 15 amino acids. The sample taken for sequencing was blood T cells: a sorted CD56 or NKG2C T cell subset, CD4+ or CD8+ T cells, or bulk PBMC T cells (not recorded which). V gene TRBV5-1 combines with J gene TRBJ2-2; there is no DNA to check the TCRdb D call of TRBD1. The receptor comes from a woman aged 50 to 65 in good health. The CDR3 spells CASSLGTYSTGELFF.